The source of this T cell receptor beta chain is a study of blood T cell repertoires in COVID-19 (dated by TCRdb to the early 2020s). For the study in its entirety: Collaborator samples came from the United States, Italy and Spain and covered acute and convalescent phases of COVID-19. A de-identified subject ID, COVID-19 status, age in years and sex were almost always included in the sample metadata. The repertoires were released in a freely available public database intended as a resource for research on the immune response to SARS-CoV-2. The material from the prospective study consisted of cDNA or gDNA derived from T cells, B-cell-depleted T cells, or PBMCs. The samples were drawn from the first 160 participants of the ongoing ImmuneRACE study and from some 1,300 subjects provided by 6 global collaborators. HLA class I and class II types, where available, came from metadata supplied by the sample provider rather than from assay-based typing. The dataset comprised deeply sampled blood TCRbeta repertoires from subjects exposed to, actively infected with, or recovered from COVID-19. On the study overall, not on this receptor specifically: Clinical and demographic metadata were provided uncurated, with the amount varying by source and participant.

Germline trimming: 5 bases from V, 0 bases from J; junction bases outside gene matches: 5. The CDR3 numbers 16 residues from cysteine through phenylalanine. Just the 48-base CDR3 DNA is kept, in frame starting at base 1. CDR1 and CDR2, looked up from the germline V gene, are SGHNT and YENEEA. In the case of this clone: No cognate antigen has been identified for it. Per-nucleotide qualities are absent, and no much larger clonotype sits a single base away.

The collaborating institutions used their own protocols to collect whole blood in K2EDTA tubes. For TCRbeta analysis, collaborators shipped samples in one of three forms: frozen whole blood, isolated PBMCs, or DNA extracted from either of those sample types. The immunoSEQ Assay, a bias-controlled multiplex PCR, was used to amplify TCRbeta CDR3 regions from genomic DNA. Regarding the original processing steps: The number of nucleated cells in each sample was estimated from the amplification of reference gene primers within the assay. Sequence reads were collapsed and filtered to measure the absolute abundance of every unique TCRbeta CDR3 rearrangement. Productive Simpson clonality was computed per sample as the square root of Simpson's diversity index over productive rearrangements. In its TCRdb copy, this immuneACCESS table keeps in-frame sequences only and misses some clones. Where compared with another copy, unresolved V genes explain less than half of these, and the others have no known cause. V, J and clone size were drawn from that table, and D and trimming were deduced from the DNA. In this sample the table shows about 78,000 clones, about 93% of which occur a single time. In total, the top ten clones hold 0.77% of the sample.

The sequenced sample consisted of peripheral blood. Recombination joined TRBV11-3 with TRBJ2-2, with 8 bases matching TRBD1. The receptor was derived from a woman of 80 years or more with acute or convalescent COVID-19. CDR3 region: CASSPRQGSNTGELFF. The DNA is TGTGCCAGCAGCCCCCGACAGGGGTCGAACACCGGGGAGCTGTTTTTT. Full variable domain (CDR3 extended with the reference TRBV11-3 and TRBJ2-2 proteins): EAGVVQSPRYKIIEKKQPVAFWCNPISGHNTLYWYLQNLGQGPELLIRYENEEAVDDSQLPKDRFSAERLKGVDSTLKIQPAELGDSAVYLCASSPRQGSNTGELFFGEGSRLTVL.